This entry lists 27 T cell receptor beta chains sequenced from one sample in a study of cytomegalovirus exposure and HLA in healthy donors. Researchers ran the PCR with 60 Vbeta and 13 Jbeta primers. Profiling relied on immunoSEQ multiplex PCR, and the TCRdb table lists in-frame clones only, not all of them. Of fewer than 200,000 clones listed, more than 80% were seen once; the top ten hold under 0.85%. The sample taken for sequencing was PBMCs. The receptors here all came from a boy under 18 in good health and CMV-seronegative.

Details on this clone: The germline gene is not matched at one end of the junction; a read error may be the cause. V usage is TRBV7-9 and J usage is TRBJ1-2; 7 positions agree with TRBD1. CDR1 is SEHNR and CDR2 is FQNEAQ in the germline V gene (reference sequence). The CDR3 contains 14 residues. The CDR3 DNA follows: TGTTCCAGCAGCCTTGACAGGGTAGTCTATGGCTACACCTTC. It codes for CSSSLDRVVYGYTF.

The gene calls are TRBV10-3 and TRBJ2-2, with 14 bases identical to TRBD2. The CDR3 sequence is 16 residues long. CDR1 and CDR2 from the germline V gene are ENHRY and SYGVKD. The V gene end was trimmed by 6 bases and the J gene end by 2 bases; junction bases not matched to a gene: 2. The DNA for the CDR3 is TGTGCCATCAGCGGGACTAGCGGGGGTAACACCGGGGAGCTGTTTTTT. Amino acid sequence: CAISGTSGGNTGELFF.

This clone is a singleton in its sample. The chain links TRBV5-1 to TRBJ2-6; 12 bases line up with TRBD2. The CDR3 extends over 18 amino acids. V shed 3 bases, J shed 2 bases, and the junction held 6 bases outside the gene matches. Germline lookup yields CDR1 SGHRS and CDR2 YFSETQ. The CDR3 protein is CASSSTSGRGAGANVLTF. The CDR3 coding sequence is TGCGCCAGCAGCTCGACTAGCGGGAGAGGGGCTGGGGCCAACGTCCTGACTTTC.

The chain recombines TRBV19 with TRBJ2-1, with 9 bases identical to TRBD2. The CDR3 sequence is 19 residues long. J was trimmed by 5 bases and V by 3 bases; bases with no gene match: 17. Per the germline V gene, CDR1 is LNHDA and CDR2 is SQIVND (reference sequence). CDR3 loop: CASSMYYRRLAGANNEQFF. The CDR3 DNA follows: TGTGCCAGTAGTATGTATTACCGGAGGTTAGCGGGAGCTAACAATGAGCAGTTCTTC.

The CDR3 coding sequence is TGTGCCAGCAGTGATGGGCAGGGGGCCCACGAGCAGTACTTC. It specifies CASSDGQGAHEQYF. This rearrangement joins TRBV2 to TRBJ2-5, with 8 bases aligning to TRBD1. The J call may be in error: the DNA end matches TRBJ2-7 better. CDR1 is SNHLY and CDR2 is FYNNEI in the germline V gene. This CDR3 region has 14 residues.

V is TRBV10-3 and J is TRBJ2-2, with D perhaps TRBD1 (6 bases). The CDR3 covers 15 residues. Between the trimmed V and J ends, which lost 4 bases and 0 bases, there was a span of 9 bases. The germline V gene encodes CDR1 ENHRY and CDR2 SYGVKD. CDR3 coding DNA: TGTGCCATCAGTGGCAGGGGTTCGAACACCGGGGAGCTGTTTTTT. It is translated as CAISGRGSNTGELFF.

J is TRBJ2-1 and V is TRBV9; the match to TRBD2 covers 10 bases. J was trimmed by 9 bases and V by 0 bases; bases with no gene match: 9. Germline CDR1 SGDLS, CDR2 YYNGEE. This CDR3 comprises 16 residues. CDR3 loop: CASSVGPLAGAGEQFF. As DNA, the CDR3 is TGTGCCAGCAGCGTAGGGCCTCTAGCGGGAGCGGGTGAGCAGTTCTTC.

This clone has a handful of counts. This chain links TRBV19 with TRBJ2-3, with 8 bases aligning to TRBD2. From germline, CDR1 is LNHDA and CDR2 SQIVND (reference sequence). The CDR3 contains 14 residues. Unmatched junction bases numbered 7, after V lost 9 bases and J lost 2 bases. The CDR3 DNA sequence: TGTGCCAGCCTGTCGGGGGGGAACACAGATACGCAGTATTTT. Protein sequence: CASLSGGNTDTQYF.

The chain carries TRBV19 and TRBJ2-7; 7 bases fit TRBD1. V dropped 1 base and J dropped 8; count of bases not matched to a gene: 11. Looked up from germline, CDR1 is LNHDA and CDR2 is SQIVND (reference sequence). The CDR3 loop spans 15 amino acids. CDR3 bases: TGTGCCAGTAGTATAGCCGGGACAGACCCTACGCAGCAGTACTTC. Residues: CASSIAGTDPTQQYF.

The gene calls are TRBV5-4 and TRBJ1-2, with D perhaps matching TRBD1 (5 bases). Trimming removed 2 bases from V and 0 bases from J, with 11 bases in between. This CDR3 is 15 amino acids long. Per the germline V gene, CDR1 is SGHNT and CDR2 is YYREEE (reference sequence). The chain's CDR3 is CASSFTGRTNYGYTF. For the CDR3, the DNA is TGTGCCAGCAGCTTTACAGGAAGAACTAACTATGGCTACACCTTC.

The chain uses TRBV30 and TRBJ2-6, with TRBD1 as a possible D gene (6 bases). Germline-derived CDR1 and CDR2 are GTSNPN and SVGIG (reference sequence). V was pared by 1 base and J by 6 bases, with 13 bases between. The CDR3 extends over 15 amino acids. The CDR3: CAWSGSGHSANVLTF. The CDR3 coding sequence is TGTGCCTGGAGTGGTTCGGGACATTCGGCCAACGTCCTGACTTTC.

In this sample, this clone turned up once. The rearrangement links TRBV19 to TRBJ1-2; TRBD1 agrees at 7 bases. Germline CDR1 LNHDA, CDR2 SQIVND (reference sequence). J lost 6 bases, V lost 3 bases, and 4 bases had no gene match. CDR3 size: 13 residues. The DNA for the CDR3 is TGTGCCAGTAGTATCGACAGGGACGATGGCTACACCTTC. Amino acids: CASSIDRDDGYTF.

V is TRBV5-4 and J is TRBJ2-7, with 11 bases lining up with TRBD1. This CDR3 contains 16 residues. V trimming: 3 bases; J trimming: 1 base; junction bases outside the gene matches: 6. Germline V CDR1 and CDR2: SGHNT, YYREEE (reference sequence). The CDR3 loop reads CASSWGQGENSYEQYF. DNA of the CDR3: TGTGCCAGCAGCTGGGGACAGGGGGAGAATTCCTACGAGCAGTACTTC.

This rearrangement joins TRBV7-2 to TRBJ1-1; D gene uncertain. The CDR3 is 16 amino acids. V gave up 1 base and J gave up 0 bases, with 12 bases separating them. Germline assignment: CDR1 SGHTA and CDR2 FQGNSA. The CDR3 loop is CASSLGPGKVNTEAFF. The DNA of the CDR3 is TGTGCCAGCAGCTTAGGGCCGGGTAAGGTGAACACTGAAGCTTTCTTT.

On this clone itself: A read error may produce the germline difference seen at one junction end. The CDR3 nucleotides read TGTTCCAGCAGCCGTCCGGGACAGGGCCACTACGAGCAGTACTTC. Amino acids: CSSSRPGQGHYEQYF. The gene calls are TRBV7-9 and TRBJ2-7; 9 bases are a match to TRBD1. CDR1 and CDR2 from the germline V gene are SEHNR and FQNEAQ (reference sequence). The CDR3 is 15 residues long.

The J gene is TRBJ1-1, the V gene TRBV4-2; tentative D call: TRBD1 (6 bases). Germline loops: CDR1 LGHNA, CDR2 YNFKEQ. The CDR3 has 14 amino acids. Trimming removed 2 bases from V and 5 bases from J, with 12 bases in between. In DNA form, the CDR3 reads TGTGCCAGCAGCCAACAGGGGCAAGGGACTGAAGCTTTCTTT. As protein: CASSQQGQGTEAFF.

Concerning this clone: The junction and the germline gene differ at one end; a read error may be behind it. The gene calls are TRBV7-9 and TRBJ1-5; the match to TRBD1 covers 8 bases. This CDR3 is 12 amino acids long. CDR1 and CDR2 (germline): SEHNR, FQNEAQ (reference sequence). The CDR3 DNA sequence: TGTGCCAGCAGCTTCCAGGGGGCCCCCGTGGATTTT. This sequence encodes CASSFQGAPVDF. The complete variable domain, with remaining parts taken from reference TRBV7-9 and TRBJ1-5, reads DTGVSQNPRHKITKRGQNVTFRCDPISEHNRLYWYRQTLGQGPEFLTYFQNEAQLEKSRLLSDRFSAERPKGSFSTLEIQRTEQGDSAMYLCASSFQGAPVDFGDGTRLSIL.

Note on this clone: Other DNA sequences in the same sample also yield this CDR3. The rearrangement links TRBV6-6 to TRBJ2-5, with D perhaps matching TRBD2 (6 bases). V lost 2 bases, J lost 4 bases, and 14 bases lay in between. Germline V gene lookup returns CDR1 MNHNY and CDR2 SVGAGI (reference sequence). The CDR3 contains 15 residues. The CDR3 DNA reads as TGTGCCAGCAGTTACAATCGCCAGGGAGGAGAGACCCAGTACTTC. This sequence encodes CASSYNRQGGETQYF.

This rearrangement joins TRBV19 to TRBJ2-7; TRBD2 matches at 10 bases. The CDR3 is 14 amino acids. Germline-derived CDR1 and CDR2 are LNHDA and SQIVND (reference sequence). V dropped 5 bases and J dropped 1; count of bases not matched to a gene: 2. CDR3 DNA sequence: TGTGCCAGTAGTGCACTAGCGGGGTCCTACGAGCAGTACTTC. It codes for CASSALAGSYEQYF.

In DNA, the CDR3 is TGTGCCAGCAGTGAATCCGGGACAGCCAGGAGCTCCTACAATGAGCAGTTCTTC. Translating gives CASSESGTARSSYNEQFF. J is TRBJ2-1 and V is TRBV25-1; TRBD1 agrees at 7 bases. Trimming cost V 1 base and J 0 bases; bases outside gene matches: 9. Germline CDR1 reads MGHDK; CDR2 reads SYGVNS. The CDR3 is made up of 18 amino acids. The complete variable domain, with remaining parts taken from reference TRBV25-1 and TRBJ2-1, reads EADIYQTPRYLVIGTGKKITLECSQTMGHDKMYWYQQDPGMELHLIHYSYGVNSTEKGDLSSESTVSRIRTEHFPLTLESARPSHTSQYLCASSESGTARSSYNEQFFGPGTRLTVL.

This clone showed up just once. V gene TRBV15 combines with J gene TRBJ2-1; D remains unclear. This CDR3 has 17 amino acids. Germline CDR1 LNHNV, CDR2 YYDKDF (reference sequence). The ends were cut back, 0 bases at V and 0 bases at J, with 12 bases in the middle. The CDR3 is CATSREAVLSSYNEQFF. DNA for the CDR3: TGTGCCACCAGCAGAGAGGCGGTTCTCAGCTCCTACAATGAGCAGTTCTTC.

J is TRBJ1-1 and V is TRBV7-6, with TRBD1 as a possible D gene (5 bases). The CDR3 has 16 amino acids. Trimming took 5 bases from V and 1 from J, leaving 17 bases between them. Looked up from germline, CDR1 is SGHVS and CDR2 is FNYEAQ. The CDR3 loop reads CASSPQVGERNTEAFF. CDR3 nucleotides: TGTGCCAGCAGCCCCCAGGTAGGGGAACGGAACACTGAAGCTTTCTTT.

This clone showed up just a few times. The chain employs TRBV7-2 and TRBJ2-3; tentative D call: TRBD2 (6 bases). The CDR3 totals 14 residues. Germline CDR1 SGHTA, CDR2 FQGNSA. V lost 1 base, J lost 6 bases, and 11 bases lay in between. The CDR3, as DNA: TGTGCCAGCAGCTTAGGGGACTCCCTCGATACGCAGTATTTT. This codes for CASSLGDSLDTQYF.

This sequence joins TRBV29-1 and TRBJ1-4; 7 bases match TRBD1. CDR1 is SQVTM and CDR2 is ANQGSEA in the germline V gene. CDR3 length: 11 residues. Trimming cost V 3 bases and J 8 bases; bases outside gene matches: 0. CDR3 in amino acids: CSVEDREKLFF. The CDR3 DNA is TGCAGCGTTGAGGACAGGGAAAAACTGTTTTTT.

The rearrangement joins TRBV6-6 to TRBJ2-2, with TRBD2 matching over 16 bases. This CDR3 has 16 residues. Germline values: CDR1 MNHNY, CDR2 SVGAGI (reference sequence). Unmatched junction bases numbered 1, after V lost 5 bases and J lost 4 bases. CDR3 nucleotide sequence: TGTGCCAGCAGTGGGACTAGCGGGAGGGGCACCGGGGAGCTGTTTTTT. This encodes CASSGTSGRGTGELFF.

This clone was seen just once. The V call is TRBV19, the J call TRBJ2-1; possible D gene TRBD2, 7 bases. This CDR3 contains 14 residues. V lost 5 bases and J lost 4, with 12 bases in between. Germline loops: CDR1 LNHDA, CDR2 SQIVND (reference sequence). The CDR3 bases are TGTGCCAGTAGTTTGGGGGGGACATACAATGAGCAGTTCTTC. Its translation: CASSLGGTYNEQFF.

The chain uses TRBV11-2 and TRBJ1-2; the D is unclear. CDR1 and CDR2 (germline): SGHAT, FQNNGV. This CDR3 is built from 14 residues. The V end was cut by 0 bases, the J end by 2 bases, with 7 bases between. CDR3 nucleotide sequence: TGTGCCAGCAGCTTAGACAGGAAAAACTATGGCTACACCTTC. Protein: CASSLDRKNYGYTF.